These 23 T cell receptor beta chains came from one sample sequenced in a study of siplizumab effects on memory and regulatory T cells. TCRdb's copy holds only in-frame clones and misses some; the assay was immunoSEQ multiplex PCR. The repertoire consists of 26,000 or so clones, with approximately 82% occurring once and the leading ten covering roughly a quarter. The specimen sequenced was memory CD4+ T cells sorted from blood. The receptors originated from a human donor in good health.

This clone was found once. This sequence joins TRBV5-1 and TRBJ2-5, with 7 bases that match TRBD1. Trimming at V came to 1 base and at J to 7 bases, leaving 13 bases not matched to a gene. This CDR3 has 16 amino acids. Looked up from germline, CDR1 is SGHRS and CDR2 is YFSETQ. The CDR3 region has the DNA TGCGCCAGCAGCTTGCTGGGACAGCCAGGGTCGGCGACCCAGTACTTC. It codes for CASSLLGQPGSATQYF.

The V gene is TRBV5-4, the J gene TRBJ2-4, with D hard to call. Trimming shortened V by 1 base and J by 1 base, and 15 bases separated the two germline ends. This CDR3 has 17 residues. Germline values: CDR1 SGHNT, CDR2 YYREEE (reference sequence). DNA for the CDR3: TGTGCCAGCAGCTTGTCGGCAGACCAAATGGCCAAAAACATTCAGTACTTC. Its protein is CASSLSADQMAKNIQYF.

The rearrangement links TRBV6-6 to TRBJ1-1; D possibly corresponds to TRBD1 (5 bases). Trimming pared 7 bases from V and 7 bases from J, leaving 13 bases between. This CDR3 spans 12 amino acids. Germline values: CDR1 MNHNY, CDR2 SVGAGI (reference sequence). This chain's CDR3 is CASTREGLEAFF. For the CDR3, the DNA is TGTGCCAGCACCCGCGAGGGGCTTGAAGCTTTCTTT.

CDR3 bases: TGTGCCTGGAGTGAAGGTAACATAGCCCAGCATTTT. Amino acids: CAWSEGNIAQHF. V usage is TRBV30 and J usage is TRBJ1-5; D is unclear. This CDR3 has 12 residues. Germline loops: CDR1 GTSNPN, CDR2 SVGIG (reference sequence). With 1 base removed from V and 11 bases from J, the gap between germline ends came to 12 bases.

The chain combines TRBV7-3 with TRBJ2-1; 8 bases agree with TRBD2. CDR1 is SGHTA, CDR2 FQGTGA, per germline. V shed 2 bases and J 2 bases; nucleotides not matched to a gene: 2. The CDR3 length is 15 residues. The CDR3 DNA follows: TGTGCCAGCAGCTTATTCGGGGGGGCCTACAATGAGCAGTTCTTC. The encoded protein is CASSLFGGAYNEQFF.

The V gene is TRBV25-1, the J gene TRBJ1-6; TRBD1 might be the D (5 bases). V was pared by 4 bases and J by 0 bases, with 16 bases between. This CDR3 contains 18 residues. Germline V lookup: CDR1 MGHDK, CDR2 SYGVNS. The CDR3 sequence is CASSVSGRGSSYNSPLHF. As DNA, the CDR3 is TGTGCCAGCAGTGTCTCGGGACGAGGGAGCTCCTATAATTCACCCCTCCACTTT.

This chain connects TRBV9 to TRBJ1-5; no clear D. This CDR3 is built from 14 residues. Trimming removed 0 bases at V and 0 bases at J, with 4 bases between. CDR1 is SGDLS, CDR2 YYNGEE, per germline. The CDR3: CASSVGGSNQPQHF. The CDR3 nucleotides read TGTGCCAGCAGCGTAGGGGGTAGCAATCAGCCCCAGCATTTT.

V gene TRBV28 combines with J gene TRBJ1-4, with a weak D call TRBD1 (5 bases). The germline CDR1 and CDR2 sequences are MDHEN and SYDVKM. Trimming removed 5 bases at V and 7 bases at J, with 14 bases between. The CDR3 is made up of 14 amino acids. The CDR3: CASSPGFGVEKLFF. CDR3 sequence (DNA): TGTGCCAGCAGTCCAGGGTTTGGGGTTGAAAAACTGTTTTTT.

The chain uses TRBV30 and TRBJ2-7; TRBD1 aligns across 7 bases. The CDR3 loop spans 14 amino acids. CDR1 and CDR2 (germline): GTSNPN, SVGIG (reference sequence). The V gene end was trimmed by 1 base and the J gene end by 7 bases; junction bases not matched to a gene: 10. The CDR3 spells CAWSGLDRPGEQYF. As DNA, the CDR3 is TGTGCCTGGAGTGGGCTGGACAGGCCAGGGGAGCAGTACTTC.

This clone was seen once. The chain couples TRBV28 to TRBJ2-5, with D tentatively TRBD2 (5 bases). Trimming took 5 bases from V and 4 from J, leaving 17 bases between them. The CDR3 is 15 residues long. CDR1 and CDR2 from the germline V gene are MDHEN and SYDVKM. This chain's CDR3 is CASSLPGSTSETQYF. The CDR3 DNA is TGTGCCAGCAGTCTACCGGGGAGCACCTCAGAGACCCAGTACTTC.

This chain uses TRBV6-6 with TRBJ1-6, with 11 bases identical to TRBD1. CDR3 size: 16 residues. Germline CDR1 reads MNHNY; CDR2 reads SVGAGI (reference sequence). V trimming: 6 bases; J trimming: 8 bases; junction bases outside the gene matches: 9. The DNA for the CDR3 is TGTGCCAGCAGGCGCTTTGGGACAGGGGGAGATTCACCCCTCCACTTT. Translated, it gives CASRRFGTGGDSPLHF.

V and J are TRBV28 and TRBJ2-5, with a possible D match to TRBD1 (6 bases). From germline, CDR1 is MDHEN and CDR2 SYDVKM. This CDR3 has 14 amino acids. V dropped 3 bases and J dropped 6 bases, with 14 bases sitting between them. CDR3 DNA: TGTGCCAGCAGTTTGGCAGGGGCGAGGAAGACCCAGTACTTC. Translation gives CASSLAGARKTQYF.

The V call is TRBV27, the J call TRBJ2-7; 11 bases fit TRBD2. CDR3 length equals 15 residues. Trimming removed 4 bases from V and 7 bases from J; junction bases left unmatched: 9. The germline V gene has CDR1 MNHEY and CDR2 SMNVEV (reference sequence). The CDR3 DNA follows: TGTGCCAGCAGTTCTATAGCGGGAGGGCCCGGAGAGCAGTACTTC. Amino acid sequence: CASSSIAGGPGEQYF.

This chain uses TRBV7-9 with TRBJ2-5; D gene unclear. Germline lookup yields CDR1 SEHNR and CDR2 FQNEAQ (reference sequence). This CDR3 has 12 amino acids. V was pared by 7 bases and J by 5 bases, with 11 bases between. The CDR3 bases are TGTGCCAGCACCCTCACCAGGGAGACCCAGTACTTC. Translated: CASTLTRETQYF.

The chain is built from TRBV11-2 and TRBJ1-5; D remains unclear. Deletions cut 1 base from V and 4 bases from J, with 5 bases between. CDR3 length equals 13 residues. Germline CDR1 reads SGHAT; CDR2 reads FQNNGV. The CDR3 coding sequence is TGTGCCAGCAGCTTAGGGGAAAATCAGCCCCAGCATTTT. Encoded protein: CASSLGENQPQHF.

For the CDR3, the DNA is TGTGCCAGCAGCGTGACAAACTCTGGAAACACCATATATTTT. It codes for CASSVTNSGNTIYF. The chain employs TRBV6-1 and TRBJ1-3, with D unresolved. The V gene's germline CDR1 is MNHNS and CDR2 SASEGT. V shed 6 bases and J shed 0 bases, with 9 bases lying between them. This CDR3 region has 14 residues.

CDR3 nucleotides: TGTGCCAGCAGCGTATGGACGGTTAGGAAAAAATACAATCAGCCCCAGCATTTT. Translation: CASSVWTVRKKYNQPQHF. J is TRBJ1-5 and V is TRBV9; D ambiguous. The CDR3 is 18 residues long. CDR1 and CDR2 (germline): SGDLS, YYNGEE. V shed 1 base and J shed 3 bases, with 20 bases lying between them.

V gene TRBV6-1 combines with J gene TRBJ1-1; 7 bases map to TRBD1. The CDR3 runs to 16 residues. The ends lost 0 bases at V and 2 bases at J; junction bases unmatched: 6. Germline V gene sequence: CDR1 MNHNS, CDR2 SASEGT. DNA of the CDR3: TGTGCCAGCAGTGAAGCAGGGGGACAGATTAACACTGAAGCTTTCTTT. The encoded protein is CASSEAGGQINTEAFF.

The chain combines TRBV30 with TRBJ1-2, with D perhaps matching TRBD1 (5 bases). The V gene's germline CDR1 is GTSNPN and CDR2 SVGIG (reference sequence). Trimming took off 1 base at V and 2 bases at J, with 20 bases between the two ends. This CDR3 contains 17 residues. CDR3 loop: CAWSARVTTGGNYGYTF. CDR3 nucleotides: TGTGCCTGGAGTGCGAGAGTTACCACAGGAGGAAACTATGGCTACACCTTC.

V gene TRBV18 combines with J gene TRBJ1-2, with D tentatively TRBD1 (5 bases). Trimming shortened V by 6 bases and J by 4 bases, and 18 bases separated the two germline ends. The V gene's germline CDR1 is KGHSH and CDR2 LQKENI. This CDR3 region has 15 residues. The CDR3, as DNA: TGTGCCAGCTCTTCCAGTGGGACCGAACTCTATGGCTACACCTTC. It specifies CASSSSGTELYGYTF.

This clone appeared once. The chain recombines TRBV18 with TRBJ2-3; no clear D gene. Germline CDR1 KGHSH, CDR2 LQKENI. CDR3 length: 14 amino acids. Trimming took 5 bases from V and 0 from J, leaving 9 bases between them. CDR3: CASSTSDSTDTQYF. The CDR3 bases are TGTGCCAGCTCAACCTCTGATAGCACAGATACGCAGTATTTT.

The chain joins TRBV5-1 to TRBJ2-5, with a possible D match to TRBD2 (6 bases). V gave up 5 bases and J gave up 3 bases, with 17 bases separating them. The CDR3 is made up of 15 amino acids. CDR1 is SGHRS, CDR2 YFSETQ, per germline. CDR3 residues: CASREGGYTEETQYF. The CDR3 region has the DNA TGCGCCAGCAGGGAGGGCGGATATACTGAAGAGACCCAGTACTTC.

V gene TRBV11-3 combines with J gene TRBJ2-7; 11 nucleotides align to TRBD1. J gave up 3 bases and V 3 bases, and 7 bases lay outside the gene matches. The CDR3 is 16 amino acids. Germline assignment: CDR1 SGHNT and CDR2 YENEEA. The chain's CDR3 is CASSLVSGQGDYEQYF. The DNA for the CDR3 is TGTGCCAGCAGCTTGGTATCGGGACAGGGGGACTACGAGCAGTACTTC. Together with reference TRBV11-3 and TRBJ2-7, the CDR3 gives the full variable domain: EAGVVQSPRYKIIEKKQPVAFWCNPISGHNTLYWYLQNLGQGPELLIRYENEEAVDDSQLPKDRFSAERLKGVDSTLKIQPAELGDSAVYLCASSLVSGQGDYEQYFGPGTRLTVT.